This T cell receptor beta chain was profiled in a study of regulatory T cells in long-lasting Graves disease. Study-wide points: TRBV28, TRBJ1-2 and TRBJ2-5 were favored in persistent disease.

Germline assignment: CDR1 KGHDR and CDR2 SFDVKD. The CDR3 has 18 amino acids. J gave up 2 bases and V 1 base, and 9 bases lay outside the gene matches. Regarding time point: newly diagnosed GD, antithyroid drugs for less than 3 months. The TCR library was made from RNA that had been extracted from PBMCs in TRIzol. Those enrolled as patients came out of an endocrinology department in Xi'an, China. Sequencing libraries for TCR beta were prepared with iRepertoire HTBI primers and Arm-PCR of CDR3 regions. TCRdb recomputed calls from the multiplex PCR reads with MiXCR, one row per CDR3 protein. The sample lists about 540,000 distinct CDR3 sequences, about 13% occurring once. This clonotype occurred a few times. Antigen specificity is unknown. This sample was shared with a second study, whose subject was T cells in Graves' hyperthyroidism and ophthalmopathy.

The sequence derives from a man in his thirties or forties with Graves disease. The sample was peripheral blood mononuclear cells (PBMCs), taken at new diagnosis, from a patient treated with antithyroid drugs. The chain is built from TRBV24-1 and TRBJ2-2; 7 bases fit TRBD2. The CDR3 region has the DNA TGTGCCACCAGTGATTTTGGTAGCGGGCATCCTAACACCGGGGAGCTGTTTTTT. It encodes CATSDFGSGHPNTGELFF.